The 24 T cell receptor beta chains reported below all come from one sample, sequenced in a study of cytomegalovirus exposure and HLA in healthy donors. The PCR contained 60 Vbeta and 13 Jbeta primers. Profiled with immunoSEQ multiplex PCR; TCRdb holds only in-frame clones, not every one. The sample includes about 200,000 clones, 60% to 85% of them seen just once. Sequencing was carried out using PBMCs. The receptors were gathered from a woman in her forties in good health and CMV-seronegative.

The V gene is TRBV11-3, the J gene TRBJ1-2; D not resolved. The germline CDR1 and CDR2 sequences are SGHNT and YENEEA. The CDR3 length is 13 residues. V was trimmed by 0 bases and J by 8 bases, leaving 10 bases between them. The CDR3 DNA reads as TGTGCCAGCAGCTTAGATTCCCCTAGCGGCTACACCTTC. Translation: CASSLDSPSGYTF.

The chain employs TRBV19 and TRBJ2-2; the D is unclear. Germline CDR1 LNHDA, CDR2 SQIVND (reference sequence). Trimming stripped 6 bases from V and 2 bases from J, with 13 bases between. The CDR3 length is 15 residues. The CDR3 is CASRVGQLNTGELFF. The CDR3 nucleotides read TGTGCCAGTAGAGTGGGCCAGCTTAACACCGGGGAGCTGTTTTTT.

The V and J genes are TRBV6-6 and TRBJ1-3, with D hard to call. This CDR3 comprises 15 residues. Germline values: CDR1 MNHNY, CDR2 SVGAGI (reference sequence). Trimming cost V 0 bases and J 2 bases, with 8 bases left between them. CDR3 residues: CASSYSSEAGNTIYF. In DNA, the CDR3 is TGTGCCAGCAGTTACTCGAGCGAAGCTGGAAACACCATATATTTT.

The rearrangement links TRBV7-8 to TRBJ2-2, with a tentative D call TRBD1 (7 bases). The V and J ends lost 7 bases and 5 bases respectively, with 14 bases between them. The CDR3 is 14 amino acids. CDR1 SGHVS and CDR2 FQNEAQ come from the germline V gene. CDR3 bases: TGTGCCAGCATAGGAGGGACAGCTACCGGGGAGCTGTTTTTT. Translated: CASIGGTATGELFF.

CDR3 DNA: TGCGCCAGCAGCCCGGGGTCATCTTACGAGCAGTACTTC. It translates to CASSPGSSYEQYF. V is TRBV5-1 and J is TRBJ2-7; D possibly corresponds to TRBD2 (5 bases). Germline V gene lookup returns CDR1 SGHRS and CDR2 YFSETQ. This CDR3 region has 13 residues. Deletions cut 4 bases from V and 4 bases from J, with 12 bases between.

The gene calls are TRBV5-1 and TRBJ2-3; 7 nucleotides align to TRBD2. The trim removed 7 bases at V and 0 bases at J, leaving 5 bases unmatched. The CDR3 contains 14 residues. Germline CDR1 reads SGHRS; CDR2 reads YFSETQ. The CDR3 DNA reads TGCGCCAGCGGGGGGGATCCTAGCACAGATACGCAGTATTTT. Encoded protein: CASGGDPSTDTQYF.

The gene calls are TRBV29-1 and TRBJ2-1; 12 bases agree with TRBD2. Germline lookup yields CDR1 SQVTM and CDR2 ANQGSEA. The CDR3 consists of 15 residues. V was clipped by 5 bases and J by 3 bases; unmatched bases: 5. The chain's CDR3 is CSVTPTSGSYNEQFF. The CDR3 DNA follows: TGCAGCGTTACGCCGACTAGCGGGAGCTACAATGAGCAGTTCTTC.

The sample holds one count of this clone. The chain uses TRBV19 and TRBJ1-5, with 9 nucleotides matching TRBD1. The trim removed 7 bases at V and 6 bases at J, leaving 7 bases unmatched. The CDR3 is made up of 14 amino acids. Germline assignment: CDR1 LNHDA and CDR2 SQIVND (reference sequence). CDR3 nucleotides: TGTGCCAGTACCCCACAGGGGGCACCTCAGCCCCAGCATTTT. Translating gives CASTPQGAPQPQHF.

This clone appeared a few times. The chain combines TRBV5-1 with TRBJ2-2; TRBD1 might be the D (7 bases). The CDR3 covers 16 residues. V was shortened by 0 bases and J by 2 bases, with 11 bases between the two germline ends. Per the germline V gene, CDR1 is SGHRS and CDR2 is YFSETQ. As DNA, the CDR3 is TGCGCCAGCAGCTTGGGCGGGACAGTCAACACCGGGGAGCTGTTTTTT. Translation: CASSLGGTVNTGELFF.

The chain combines TRBV6-6 with TRBJ1-1; D remains unclear. CDR1 is MNHNY and CDR2 is SVGAGI in the germline V gene (reference sequence). This CDR3 is 12 amino acids long. The V end was cut by 2 bases, the J end by 4 bases, with 5 bases between. The CDR3, as DNA: TGTGCCAGCAGTTACGTCGGCACTGAAGCTTTCTTT. The encoded protein is CASSYVGTEAFF.

J is TRBJ2-1 and V is TRBV7-2; 9 bases are a match to TRBD2. CDR3 length equals 15 residues. Trimming took 5 bases from V and 5 from J; bases not matched to a gene: 7. Germline lookup yields CDR1 SGHTA and CDR2 FQGNSA. CDR3 nucleotides: TGTGCCAGCAGCACCCGGACTAGCGTCAACAATGAGCAGTTCTTC. Encoded protein: CASSTRTSVNNEQFF.

The chain is built from TRBV7-9 and TRBJ2-1, with TRBD2 matching 13 bases. The CDR3 length is 16 residues. The V and J ends lost 3 bases and 7 bases, in that order; junction bases with no gene match: 6. Looked up from germline, CDR1 is SEHNR and CDR2 is FQNEAQ (reference sequence). In DNA, the CDR3 is TGTGCCAGCAGCTTGACGACTAGCGGGAGGACTAATGAGCAGTTCTTC. Translating it yields CASSLTTSGRTNEQFF. The full variable domain, in which reference TRBV7-9 and TRBJ2-1 provide the parts outside the CDR3, is DTGVSQNPRHKITKRGQNVTFRCDPISEHNRLYWYRQTLGQGPEFLTYFQNEAQLEKSRLLSDRFSAERPKGSFSTLEIQRTEQGDSAMYLCASSLTTSGRTNEQFFGPGTRLTVL.

In nucleotides, the CDR3 is TGCGCCAGCAGCCTAGGGACAGCTAATCAGCCCCAGCATTTT. It codes for CASSLGTANQPQHF. The chain couples TRBV5-1 to TRBJ1-5; 7 bases agree with TRBD1. CDR3 length: 14 amino acids. Germline CDR1 SGHRS, CDR2 YFSETQ. Losses at the gene ends were 4 bases for V and 4 bases for J; bases not matched to a gene: 5. The variable domain in full, with the rest retrieved from reference TRBV5-1 and TRBJ1-5, is KAGVTQTPRYLIKTRGQQVTLSCSPISGHRSVSWYQQTPGQGLQFLFEYFSETQRNKGNFPGRFSGRQFSNSRSEMNVSTLELGDSALYLCASSLGTANQPQHFGDGTRLSIL.

This clone appeared a few times. V gene TRBV7-9 combines with J gene TRBJ2-1; 8 nucleotides line up with TRBD1. This CDR3 is 14 amino acids long. Germline-derived CDR1 and CDR2 are SEHNR and FQNEAQ (reference sequence). Trimming removed 4 bases from V and 4 bases from J; junction bases left unmatched: 3. The CDR3 is CASSSYRGYNEQFF. CDR3 sequence (DNA): TGTGCCAGCAGCTCTTACAGGGGGTACAATGAGCAGTTCTTC.

The CDR3 bases are TGTGCCAGCTCACCTGGGACTTTAGTGGATGAGCAGTTCTTC. This codes for CASSPGTLVDEQFF. The rearrangement uses TRBV18 and TRBJ2-1; D may be TRBD2 (6 bases). Germline CDR1 and CDR2: KGHSH and LQKENI. The CDR3 consists of 14 residues. Trimming removed 3 bases at V and 8 bases at J, with 14 bases between. Drawing the rest from reference TRBV18 and TRBJ2-1, the complete variable domain is NAGVMQNPRHLVRRRGQEARLRCSPMKGHSHVYWYRQLPEEGLKFMVYLQKENIIDESGMPKERFSAEFPKEGPSILRIQQVVRGDSAAYFCASSPGTLVDEQFFGPGTRLTVL.

The CDR3 DNA is TGTGCCACCAGCACGCGGGTGTTAGTGGACGGCTACACCTTC. Translating it yields CATSTRVLVDGYTF. V usage is TRBV15 and J usage is TRBJ1-2; D ambiguous. This CDR3 spans 14 amino acids. Germline loops: CDR1 LNHNV, CDR2 YYDKDF (reference sequence). V was clipped by 4 bases and J by 8 bases, with 17 bases between them.

The chain carries TRBV7-2 and TRBJ1-2; the D is unclear. Per the germline V gene, CDR1 is SGHTA and CDR2 is FQGNSA. The CDR3 runs 13 residues. V lost 2 bases and J lost 8, with 12 bases in between. The chain's CDR3 is CASSLTRMGGYTF. DNA of the CDR3: TGTGCCAGCAGCTTAACGAGAATGGGCGGCTACACCTTC.

J is TRBJ1-2 and V is TRBV19; D is unresolved. With 4 bases removed from V and 8 bases from J, the gap between germline ends came to 8 bases. The CDR3 has 11 residues. Germline CDR1 is LNHDA and CDR2 is SQIVND (reference sequence). The CDR3 loop is CASSNAIGYTF. The CDR3 DNA reads as TGTGCCAGTAGTAATGCGATCGGCTACACCTTC.

The chain recombines TRBV27 with TRBJ1-5; perhaps TRBD1 as D (5 bases). V dropped 7 bases and J dropped 3 bases, with 16 bases sitting between them. In germline, CDR1 is MNHEY, CDR2 SMNVEV (reference sequence). This CDR3 has 15 residues. CDR3 DNA sequence: TGTGCCAGCACTCCAATGGGGCAGCACAATCAGCCCCAGCATTTT. This gives the protein CASTPMGQHNQPQHF.

This clone was picked up a small number of times. The chain couples TRBV6-1 to TRBJ1-5; possible D gene TRBD1, 5 bases. Trimming pared 2 bases from V and 7 bases from J, leaving 9 bases between. The CDR3 contains 13 residues. Germline CDR1 MNHNS, CDR2 SASEGT. CDR3 DNA sequence: TGTGCCAGCAGTGAATGGGGGGTCCAGCCCCAGCATTTT. Encoded protein: CASSEWGVQPQHF.

The J gene is TRBJ2-2, the V gene TRBV29-1, with 7 bases fitting TRBD1. Germline CDR1 SQVTM, CDR2 ANQGSEA. This CDR3 comprises 13 residues. V shed 6 bases, J shed 1 base, and the junction held 2 bases outside the gene matches. CDR3 amino acids: CSVRGQNTGELFF. The CDR3 region has the DNA TGCAGCGTGAGGGGGCAGAACACCGGGGAGCTGTTTTTT.

CDR3 in DNA: TGTGCCAGCAGCTTAATGGGACAGGGAAGGACTGAAGCTTTCTTT. Its protein product is CASSLMGQGRTEAFF. The gene calls are TRBV7-3 and TRBJ1-1, with 9 bases lining up with TRBD1. This CDR3 has 15 residues. Germline V gene lookup returns CDR1 SGHTA and CDR2 FQGTGA. V shed 1 base and J 5 bases; nucleotides not matched to a gene: 5.

The chain carries TRBV30 and TRBJ1-2; D is perhaps TRBD1 (5 bases). V lost 2 bases, J lost 4 bases, and 11 bases lay in between. The length of the CDR3 is 13 residues. CDR1 GTSNPN and CDR2 SVGIG come from the germline V gene (reference sequence). Here the CDR3 reads CAWSINRSYGYTF. CDR3 coding DNA: TGTGCCTGGAGTATCAACAGGTCCTATGGCTACACCTTC.

This clone was counted a few times. The rearrangement joins TRBV4-1 to TRBJ2-7; D gene unclear. Trimming left V 4 bases short and J 5 bases short, with 12 bases between. The CDR3 sequence is 13 residues long. Germline CDR1 and CDR2: MGHRA and YSYEKL. The CDR3 coding sequence is TGCGCCAGCAGCCCCCCTGGCAAAGACGAGCAGTACTTC. Protein product: CASSPPGKDEQYF.